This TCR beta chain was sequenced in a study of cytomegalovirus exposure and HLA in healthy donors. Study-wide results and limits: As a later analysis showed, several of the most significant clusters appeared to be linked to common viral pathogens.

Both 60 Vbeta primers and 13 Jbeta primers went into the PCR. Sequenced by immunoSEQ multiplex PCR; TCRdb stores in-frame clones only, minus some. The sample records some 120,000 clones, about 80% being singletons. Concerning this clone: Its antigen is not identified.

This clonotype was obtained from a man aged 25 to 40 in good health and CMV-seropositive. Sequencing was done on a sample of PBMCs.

Here the CDR3 reads CASSPLLAGPGRTGELFF. CDR3 DNA sequence: TGCGCCAGCAGCCCGTTATTAGCGGGGCCTGGGCGCACCGGGGAGCTGTTTTTT. J is TRBJ2-2 and V is TRBV5-1; 8 nucleotides match TRBD2. Germline CDR1 reads SGHRS; CDR2 reads YFSETQ. The ends lost 4 bases at V and 4 bases at J; junction bases unmatched: 15. The CDR3 loop spans 18 amino acids.